Described below is a single T cell receptor (beta chain) sequence and its context. Its specificity is unknown. The source of the sample is a study of blood T cells in healthy people across ages. The study, taken as a whole, reports: Those diversity estimates obtained from one million T cells were thought to be underestimates. Nothing was known about donor CMV status, and this possibly confounded expanded clonotype changes. Observed TCR beta diversity per million T cells went down as age went up. This fall followed a roughly linear course with age.

Each sample used at least 6.5 million PBMCs. It was with a sample-barcoded 5' primer and a J-beta primer mix that a second PCR of about 7 to 12 cycles was run. TCRdb re-analysed the 5' RACE reads in MiXCR, keeping a single row per CDR3 protein. The sample includes 2 million or so distinct CDR3 sequences, approximately 50% seen only once; the top ten take roughly 2%. CDR1 and CDR2 (germline): SGHTA, FQGNSA. V was trimmed by 4 bases and J by 2 bases, leaving 17 bases between them. CDR3 size: 16 residues. This chain joins TRBV7-2 and TRBJ1-2; a possible D gene is TRBD1 (5 bases). This clonotype was obtained from a woman aged 35 to 49 in good health. The sequenced sample consisted of blood. CDR3 in DNA: TGTGCCAGCAGCTCTTTTATGCGGGGCACCAACTATGGCTACACCTTC. This sequence encodes CASSSFMRGTNYGYTF. The entire variable domain, with the rest obtained from reference TRBV7-2 and TRBJ1-2, is as follows: GAGVSQSPSNKVTEKGKDVELRCDPISGHTALYWYRQSLGQGLEFLIYFQGNSAPDKSGLPSDRFSAERTGGSVSTLTIQRTQQEDSAVYLCASSSFMRGTNYGYTFGSGTRLTVV.